This TCR beta chain was sequenced in a study of blood T cell repertoires in COVID-19. Measured with immunoSEQ multiplex PCR; TCRdb has only the in-frame clones, and not every one. Here the sample spans 200,000 to 300,000 clones, roughly 82% being singletons. Trimming shortened V by 4 bases and J by 4 bases, and 10 bases separated the two germline ends. Germline values: CDR1 SGHVS, CDR2 FQNEAQ. The CDR3 runs to 13 residues. Sample: peripheral blood. This clonotype was obtained from an older man with acute or convalescent COVID-19. The V call is TRBV7-8, the J call TRBJ1-2; D is unclear. The CDR3 nucleotides are TGTGCCAGCAGCTCCACAGCAGGCTATGGCTACACCTTC. This encodes CASSSTAGYGYTF.